This T cell receptor (beta chain) was captured by sequencing in a study of control samples from healthy donors and cancer patients. V lost 0 bases to trimming and J lost 4 bases, with 10 bases between them. This CDR3 has 15 amino acids. From germline, CDR1 is MNHEY and CDR2 SVGAGI. The repertoire was sequenced with immunoSEQ multiplex PCR; TCRdb's copy has only in-frame clones and lacks some. The sample has some 120,000 clones, just over 90% seen once. The origin of this receptor is a woman between 18 and 29 years old in good health. The chain recombines TRBV6-5 with TRBJ2-4; D may be TRBD2 (6 bases). The sample consisted of blood. The CDR3 sequence is CASSYSPSGKNIQYF. Here the CDR3 DNA reads TGTGCCAGCAGTTACTCGCCCAGCGGGAAAAACATTCAGTACTTC.